This is a list of T cell receptor beta chains from one sample in a study of shared clonotypes between healthy human individuals. Clones were sequenced by immunoSEQ multiplex PCR, and TCRdb holds only the in-frame ones, with some missing. The sample shows about 460,000 clones, 60% to 80% of them seen only once. Sequencing was performed on PBMCs. The receptors derive from a woman between 40 and 50 years old in good health. Some clones in this sample may be carry-over from other donors' samples. Both conserved end residues are part of each CDR3. A D gene is named only where the DNA matches it firmly. Clone size is stated in some rows and not others, as once, few, many or a class when expanded.

V	D	J	size	CDR3	DNA
TRBV5-4	NA	TRBJ1-1	NA	CASSLRRRDTEAFF	TGTGCCAGCAGCCTTCGAAGGCGCGACACTGAAGCTTTCTTT
TRBV5-1	NA	TRBJ2-3	NA	CASSLDSPGADTQYF	TGCGCCAGCAGCTTGGACAGTCCAGGGGCAGATACGCAGTATTTT
TRBV11-2	NA	TRBJ1-5	NA	CASSQGDGQPQHF	TGTGCCAGCAGCCAAGGGGACGGTCAGCCCCAGCATTTT
TRBV19	NA	TRBJ1-2	NA	CASSIGRRTNGYTF	TGTGCCAGTAGTATAGGTCGCAGGACGAATGGCTACACCTTC
TRBV5-1	NA	TRBJ1-1	NA	CASRSQYLGVNTEAFF	TGCGCCAGCCGTTCTCAGTATCTGGGGGTGAACACTGAAGCTTTCTTT
TRBV5-4	TRBD2	TRBJ2-2	NA	CASSLAGGTGELFF	TGTGCCAGCAGTTTAGCGGGAGGCACCGGGGAGCTGTTTTTT
TRBV6-6	TRBD2	TRBJ2-5	NA	CASSYRASGAQETQYF	TGTGCCAGCAGTTATCGGGCTAGCGGGGCCCAGGAGACCCAGTACTTC
TRBV4-3	TRBD2	TRBJ2-1	NA	CASSHLSGRAGNEQFF	TGCGCCAGCAGCCACCTTAGCGGGAGGGCCGGAAATGAGCAGTTCTTC
TRBV9	NA	TRBJ1-2	NA	CASSVDPGTNYGYTF	TGTGCCAGCAGCGTAGACCCAGGGACAAACTATGGCTACACCTTC
TRBV30	TRBD1	TRBJ1-2	NA	CAWSAGTGVPYGYTF	TGTGCCTGGAGCGCCGGGACAGGGGTCCCCTATGGCTACACCTTC
TRBV11-2	TRBD2	TRBJ2-7	NA	CASLSLAGRYEQYF	TGTGCCAGCTTAAGTCTAGCGGGACGCTACGAGCAGTACTTC
TRBV5-1	NA	TRBJ2-5	NA	CASEVQGKETQYF	TGCGCCAGCGAGGTGCAGGGCAAAGAGACCCAGTACTTC
TRBV4-2	NA	TRBJ2-7	NA	CASSQVGDKSYEQYF	TGTGCCAGCAGCCAAGTAGGGGACAAATCCTACGAGCAGTACTTC
TRBV5-1	TRBD2	TRBJ2-1	NA	CASSLVAGLYNEQFF	TGCGCCAGCAGCCTAGTAGCGGGACTGTACAATGAGCAGTTCTTC
TRBV29-1	NA	TRBJ1-1	NA	CSVEDALNTEAFF	TGCAGCGTTGAAGATGCCCTGAACACTGAAGCTTTCTTT
TRBV5-1	TRBD1	TRBJ1-3	NA	CASSIRQGGSDTIYF	TGCGCCAGCAGCATTAGACAGGGAGGCTCGGACACCATATATTTT
TRBV7-8	TRBD2	TRBJ2-1	NA	CASSMTGTSAYNEQFF	TGTGCCAGCAGCATGACCGGGACTAGCGCTTACAATGAGCAGTTCTTC
TRBV30	NA	TRBJ2-7	NA	CAWSTRGRTFKGSYEQYF	TGTGCCTGGTCAACGAGGGGACGAACGTTCAAGGGGTCCTACGAGCAGTACTTC
TRBV2	TRBD2	TRBJ2-1	NA	CASLGGTSGNNEQFF	TGTGCCAGTCTCGGGGGGACTTCCGGAAACAATGAGCAGTTCTTC
TRBV7-2	NA	TRBJ2-4	NA	CASSLVREIQYF	TGTGCCAGCAGCTTAGTTCGGGAGATTCAGTACTTC
TRBV27	NA	TRBJ2-7	NA	CASSTPPYEQYF	TGTGCCAGCAGTACCCCCCCCTACGAGCAGTACTTC
TRBV9	NA	TRBJ2-7	NA	CASSPSTAAYEQYF	TGTGCCAGCAGCCCCAGCACGGCCGCCTACGAGCAGTACTTC
TRBV28	NA	TRBJ1-2	NA	CASSFPLGANYGYTF	TGTGCCAGCAGTTTCCCCTTGGGAGCTAACTATGGCTACACCTTC
TRBV4-3	TRBD1	TRBJ2-7	many	CASSQGPDRGTYEQYF	TGCGCCAGCAGCCAAGGGCCGGACAGGGGGACCTACGAGCAGTACTTC
TRBV27	TRBD2	TRBJ2-3	NA	CASSPRMSGSSDTQYF	TGTGCCAGCAGCCCTCGGATGAGCGGGAGTTCAGATACGCAGTATTTT
TRBV2	NA	TRBJ2-3	NA	CASSVMGNTATDTQYF	TGTGCCAGCAGTGTGATGGGGAATACGGCCACAGATACGCAGTATTTT
TRBV7-3	NA	TRBJ2-7	NA	CASSLPEGVQYF	TGTGCCAGCAGCTTACCCGAGGGAGTGCAGTACTTC
TRBV4-3	NA	TRBJ2-2	NA	CASSQENSGLNTGELFF	TGCGCCAGCAGCCAAGAAAATAGCGGACTAAACACCGGGGAGCTGTTTTTT
TRBV7-3	NA	TRBJ2-2	NA	CASSIRGGGGTGELFF	TGTGCCAGCAGCATCCGTGGGGGAGGAGGCACCGGGGAGCTGTTTTTT
TRBV28	NA	TRBJ2-2	NA	CASSLWGLGQSNTGELFF	TGTGCCAGCAGTTTATGGGGTTTAGGACAGTCGAACACCGGGGAGCTGTTTTTT
TRBV7-9	NA	TRBJ2-1	NA	CASSQPMDEQFF	TGTGCCAGCAGCCAGCCTATGGATGAGCAGTTCTTC
TRBV30	NA	TRBJ1-2	NA	CAWFRTPTSYGYTF	TGTGCCTGGTTTCGGACACCGACGAGTTATGGCTACACCTTC
TRBV5-5	NA	TRBJ1-2	NA	CASSMTENKGGYTF	TGTGCCAGCAGTATGACGGAGAATAAGGGTGGCTACACCTTC
TRBV9	NA	TRBJ2-6	NA	CASSYEIGAGANVLTF	TGTGCCAGCAGCTACGAAATAGGGGCTGGGGCCAACGTCCTGACTTTC
TRBV6-6	NA	TRBJ2-7	NA	CASSLPGRYEQYF	TGTGCCAGCAGTTTACCAGGGAGGTACGAGCAGTACTTC
TRBV27	TRBD2	TRBJ2-1	NA	CASSLKGGRVDNEQFF	TGTGCCAGCAGTTTAAAGGGCGGGAGGGTCGACAATGAGCAGTTCTTC
TRBV6-4	NA	TRBJ1-4	once	CASSVSSDLGELFF	TGTGCCAGCAGTGTCTCCTCCGACTTGGGAGAACTGTTTTTT
TRBV27	NA	TRBJ2-7	few	CASSPTGYEQYF	TGTGCCAGCAGTCCTACTGGCTACGAGCAGTACTTC
TRBV10-3	TRBD2	TRBJ2-7	many	CAIRDPGGYEQYF	TGTGCCATCAGGGACCCGGGAGGCTACGAGCAGTACTTC
TRBV7-3	TRBD2	TRBJ2-7	NA	CASSLARTSGSSYEQYF	TGTGCCAGCAGCTTAGCCCGGACTAGCGGGAGCTCCTACGAGCAGTACTTC
TRBV10-1	NA	TRBJ2-3	NA	CASSERPQSREEGGMMADTQYF	TGCGCCAGCAGTGAACGGCCCCAATCTAGAGAGGAAGGCGGGATGATGGCAGATACGCAGTATTTT
TRBV5-1	TRBD1	TRBJ2-5	NA	CASSLEAGGGQTQYF	TGCGCCAGCAGCCTCGAGGCAGGGGGCGGACAGACCCAGTACTTC
TRBV5-6	NA	TRBJ2-7	NA	CASSLVSGVYEQYF	TGTGCCAGCAGCTTGGTGTCAGGAGTCTACGAGCAGTACTTC
TRBV7-9	TRBD2	TRBJ2-3	NA	CASSQAGSDTQYF	TGTGCCAGCAGTCAAGCGGGATCCGATACGCAGTATTTT
TRBV28	NA	TRBJ2-7	NA	CAATAGGAYEQYF	TGTGCCGCCACGGCTGGGGGCGCCTACGAGCAGTACTTC
TRBV6-5	TRBD2	TRBJ2-3	NA	CASSYASGSGTDTQYF	TGTGCCAGCAGTTACGCTAGCGGGAGTGGCACAGATACGCAGTATTTT
TRBV11-2	NA	TRBJ2-2	NA	CASSLRDLNTGELFF	TGTGCCAGCAGCCTAAGGGACCTGAACACCGGGGAGCTGTTTTTT
TRBV29-1	TRBD2	TRBJ2-1	NA	CSAAGLAGVEQFF	TGCAGCGCGGCCGGACTAGCGGGAGTTGAGCAGTTCTTC
TRBV30	TRBD1	TRBJ2-7	NA	CAWTLGDSADEQYF	TGTGCCTGGACCTTAGGGGACAGCGCCGACGAGCAGTACTTC
TRBV7-9	NA	TRBJ1-1	NA	CASSLPGNTEAFF	TGTGCCAGCAGCTTACCCGGGAACACTGAAGCTTTCTTT
TRBV4-3	TRBD2	TRBJ2-7	NA	CASSLGTSGTYEQYF	TGCGCCAGCAGCCTGGGGACTAGCGGGACCTACGAGCAGTACTTC
TRBV9	NA	TRBJ1-5	NA	CASSAEGRNQHF	TGTGCCAGCAGCGCTGAGGGCAGAAACCAGCATTTT
TRBV5-1	TRBD1	TRBJ2-7	NA	CASSLEGQGDEQYF	TGCGCCAGCAGCTTGGAGGGACAGGGGGACGAGCAGTACTTC
TRBV7-3	TRBD1	TRBJ2-2	NA	CASSRSGTGTGELFF	TGTGCCAGCAGCCGTTCCGGGACAGGCACCGGGGAGCTGTTTTTT
TRBV30	NA	TRBJ2-2	NA	CAWSHPERAAGELFF	TGTGCCTGGAGCCACCCGGAAAGGGCCGCCGGGGAGCTGTTTTTT
TRBV6-1	NA	TRBJ1-2	few	CASSEDPAGVYGYTF	TGTGCCAGCAGTGAAGATCCTGCGGGGGTCTATGGCTACACCTTC
TRBV27	NA	TRBJ2-7	NA	CASRLRAFAYEQYF	TGTGCCAGCAGGCTACGGGCCTTCGCCTACGAGCAGTACTTC